This T cell receptor beta chain was observed in a study of T-cell memory formation after mild COVID-19. General study findings and limits: Among contracting clones, CD4+ were mainly CM/EM and CD8+ enriched in EMRA.

From the 5' RACE reads, TCRdb called clonotypes with MiXCR, one entry per CDR3 protein. The table lists over 150,000 distinct CDR3 sequences, 15% to 20% of them singletons. V lost 2 bases to trimming and J lost 3 bases; unmatched junction nucleotides: 7. CDR3 length equals 17 residues. Germline CDR1 SGHTA, CDR2 FQGNSA. Note on this clonotype: Its antigen is unknown.

This chain uses TRBV7-2 with TRBJ2-2, with TRBD1 matching over 9 bases. This sequence was found in a man aged 18 to 29 who had mild COVID-19 (a few samples of this study predate the infection). Cell type and time point are not known. Material: PBMCs or a T cell subset sorted from them (not recorded which). In nucleotides, the CDR3 is TGTGCCAGCAGCTTATCTCGGACAGGGGTGGACACCGGGGAGCTGTTTTTT. Translating gives CASSLSRTGVDTGELFF.